These 6 T cell receptor beta chains originate from one sample sequenced in a study of graft-versus-host responses after intestinal transplantation. Profiling relied on immunoSEQ multiplex PCR, and the TCRdb table lists in-frame clones only, not all of them. There are 500 or so clones in the sample; 96% occur only once, and about 5% lies in the top ten. The time point was: postoperative day 105 after intestinal transplantation (dayNNNN = postoperative day). The specimen comprised bone marrow, sampled 105 days after intestinal transplantation. These receptor sequences come from a human patient who received an intestinal transplant, so some T cells may come from the graft donor.

The chain links TRBV13 to TRBJ1-1, with D possibly TRBD1 on 6 matching bases. This CDR3 is built from 15 residues. The germline V gene has CDR1 PRHDT and CDR2 FYEKMQ (reference sequence). V shed 5 bases and J shed 3 bases, with 16 bases lying between them. CDR3 in DNA: TGTGCCAGCAGCGGACGACAGGTCCGCCACACTGAAGCTTTCTTT. This encodes CASSGRQVRHTEAFF. The full variable domain, in which reference TRBV13 and TRBJ1-1 provide the parts outside the CDR3, is AAGVIQSPRHLIKEKRETATLKCYPIPRHDTVYWYQQGPGQDPQFLISFYEKMQSDKGSIPDRFSAQQFSDYHSELNMSSLELGDSALYFCASSGRQVRHTEAFFGQGTRLTVV.

The rearrangement uses TRBV7-6 and TRBJ2-7, with TRBD1 matching over 11 bases. Losses at the gene ends were 0 bases for V and 2 bases for J; bases not matched to a gene: 6. CDR1 and CDR2 from the germline V gene are SGHVS and FNYEAQ. The CDR3 sequence is 17 residues long. The CDR3 coding sequence is TGTGCCAGCAGCTTAGCACTCTGGGACAGGGGGACCTACGAGCAGTACTTC. Translating it yields CASSLALWDRGTYEQYF.

The gene calls are TRBV6-5 and TRBJ2-5, with D possibly called TRBD1 or TRBD2 (6 bases each). Germline-derived CDR1 and CDR2 are MNHEY and SVGAGI. Between the trimmed V and J ends, which lost 4 bases and 1 base, there was a span of 16 bases. The CDR3 consists of 16 residues. In DNA, the CDR3 is TGTGCCAGCAGTTCCGTTAGGGGGGTAGCCCAAGAGACCCAGTACTTC. Translating it yields CASSSVRGVAQETQYF.

CDR3 DNA sequence: TGTGCCATCAGTGGGACTAGCGGGAGAGAGACCCAGTACTTC. It is translated as CAISGTSGRETQYF. V usage is TRBV10-3 and J usage is TRBJ2-5; TRBD2 matches at 13 bases. V lost 4 bases, J lost 4 bases, and 0 bases stayed unmatched. Germline lookup yields CDR1 ENHRY and CDR2 SYGVKD. The CDR3 length is 14 residues.

This chain uses TRBV5-1 with TRBJ2-7; no definite D call. CDR1 is SGHRS, CDR2 YFSETQ, per germline. This CDR3 contains 15 residues. V lost 4 bases to trimming and J lost 3 bases, with 17 bases between them. The CDR3 coding sequence is TGCGCCAGCAGCCCCGGACCCTGGCCAGGCTACGAGCAGTACTTC. Translation: CASSPGPWPGYEQYF.

The rearrangement uses TRBV27 and TRBJ2-7, with D perhaps TRBD2 (5 bases). Between the trimmed V and J ends, which lost 0 bases and 1 base, there was a span of 10 bases. Germline CDR1 is MNHEY and CDR2 is SMNVEV (reference sequence). The CDR3 is 15 amino acids. The CDR3 loop is CASSLSSGGSYEQYF. The CDR3 coding sequence is TGTGCCAGCAGTTTATCTTCGGGCGGGTCCTACGAGCAGTACTTC.